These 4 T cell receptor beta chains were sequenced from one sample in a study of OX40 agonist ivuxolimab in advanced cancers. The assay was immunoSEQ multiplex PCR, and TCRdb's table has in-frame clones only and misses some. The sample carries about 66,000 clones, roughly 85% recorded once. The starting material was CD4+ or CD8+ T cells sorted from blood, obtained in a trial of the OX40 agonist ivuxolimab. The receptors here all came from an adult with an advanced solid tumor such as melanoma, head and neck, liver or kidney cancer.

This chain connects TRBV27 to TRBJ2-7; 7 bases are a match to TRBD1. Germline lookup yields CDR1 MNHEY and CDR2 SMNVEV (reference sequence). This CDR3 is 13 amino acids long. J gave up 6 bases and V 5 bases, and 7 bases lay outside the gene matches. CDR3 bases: TGTGCCAGCAGTCTGACGTACAGGGGCGAGCAGTACTTC. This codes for CASSLTYRGEQYF.

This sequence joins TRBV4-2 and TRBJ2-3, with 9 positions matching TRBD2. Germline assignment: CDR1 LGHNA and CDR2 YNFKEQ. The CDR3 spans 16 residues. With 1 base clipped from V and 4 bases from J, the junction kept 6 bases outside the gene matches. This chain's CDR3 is CASSQGPGGGADTQYF. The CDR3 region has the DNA TGTGCCAGCAGCCAAGGTCCCGGCGGGGGGGCAGATACGCAGTATTTT.

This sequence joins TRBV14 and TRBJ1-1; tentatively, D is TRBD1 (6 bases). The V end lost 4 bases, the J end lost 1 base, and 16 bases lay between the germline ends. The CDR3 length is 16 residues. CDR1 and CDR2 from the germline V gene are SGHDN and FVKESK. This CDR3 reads CASSPWGRGRNTEAFF. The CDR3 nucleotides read TGTGCCAGCAGCCCATGGGGCAGGGGCCGGAACACTGAAGCTTTCTTT.

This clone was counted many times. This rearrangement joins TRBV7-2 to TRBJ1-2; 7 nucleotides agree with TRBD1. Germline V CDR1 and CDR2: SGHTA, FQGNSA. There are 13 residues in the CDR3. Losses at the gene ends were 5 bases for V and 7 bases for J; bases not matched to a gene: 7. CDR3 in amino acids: CASSQQGLSGYTF. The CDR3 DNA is TGTGCCAGCAGCCAACAGGGGTTGAGTGGCTACACCTTC.